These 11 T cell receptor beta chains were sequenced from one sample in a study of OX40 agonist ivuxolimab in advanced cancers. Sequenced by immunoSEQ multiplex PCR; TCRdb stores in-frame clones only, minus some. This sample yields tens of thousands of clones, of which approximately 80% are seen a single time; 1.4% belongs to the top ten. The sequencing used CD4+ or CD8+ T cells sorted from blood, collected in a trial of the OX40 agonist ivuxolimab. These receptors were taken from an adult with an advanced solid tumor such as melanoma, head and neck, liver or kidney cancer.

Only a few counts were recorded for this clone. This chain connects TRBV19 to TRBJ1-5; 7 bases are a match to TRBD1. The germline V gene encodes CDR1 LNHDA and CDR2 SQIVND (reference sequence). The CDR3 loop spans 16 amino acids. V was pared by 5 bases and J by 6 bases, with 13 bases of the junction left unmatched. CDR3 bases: TGTGCCAGTAGTCCCCGTACGACAGGGAGAGCTCAGCCCCAGCATTTT. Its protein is CASSPRTTGRAQPQHF.

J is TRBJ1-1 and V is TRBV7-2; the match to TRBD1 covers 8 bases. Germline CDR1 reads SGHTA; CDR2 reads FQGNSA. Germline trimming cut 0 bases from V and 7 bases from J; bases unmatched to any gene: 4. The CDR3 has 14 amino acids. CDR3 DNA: TGTGCCAGCAGCTTAGCTCGACAGGGGAATGAAGCTTTCTTT. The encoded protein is CASSLARQGNEAFF. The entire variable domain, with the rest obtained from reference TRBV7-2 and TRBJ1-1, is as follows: GAGVSQSPSNKVTEKGKDVELRCDPISGHTALYWYRQSLGQGLEFLIYFQGNSAPDKSGLPSDRFSAERTGGSVSTLTIQRTQQEDSAVYLCASSLARQGNEAFFGQGTRLTVV.

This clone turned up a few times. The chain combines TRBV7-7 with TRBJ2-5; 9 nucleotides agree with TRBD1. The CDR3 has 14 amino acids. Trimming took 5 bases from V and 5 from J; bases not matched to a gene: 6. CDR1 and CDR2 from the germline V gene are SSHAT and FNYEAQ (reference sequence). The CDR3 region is CASSPGTGKETQYF. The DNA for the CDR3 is TGTGCCAGCAGCCCCGGGACAGGGAAGGAGACCCAGTACTTC.

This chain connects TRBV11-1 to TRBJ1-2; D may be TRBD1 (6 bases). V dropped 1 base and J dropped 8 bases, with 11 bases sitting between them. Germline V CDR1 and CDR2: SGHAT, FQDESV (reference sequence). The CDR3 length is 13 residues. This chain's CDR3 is CASSLVQGGGYTF. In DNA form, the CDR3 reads TGTGCCAGCAGCTTAGTACAGGGAGGGGGCTACACCTTC.

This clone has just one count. The CDR3 reads CASSPMGGEQYF. The CDR3 bases are TGTGCCAGCTCACCGATGGGTGGGGAGCAGTACTTC. V and J are TRBV18 and TRBJ2-7; D gene uncertain. The germline V gene has CDR1 KGHSH and CDR2 LQKENI. V was shortened by 3 bases and J by 7 bases, with 10 bases between the two germline ends. This CDR3 region has 12 residues.

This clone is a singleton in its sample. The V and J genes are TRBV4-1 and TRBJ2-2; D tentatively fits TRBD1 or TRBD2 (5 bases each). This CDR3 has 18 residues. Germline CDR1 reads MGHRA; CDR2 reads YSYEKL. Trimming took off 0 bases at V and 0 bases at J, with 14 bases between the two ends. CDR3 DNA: TGCGCCAGCAGCCAAGAGGGGTTTGGGACGGCGAACACCGGGGAGCTGTTTTTT. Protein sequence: CASSQEGFGTANTGELFF.

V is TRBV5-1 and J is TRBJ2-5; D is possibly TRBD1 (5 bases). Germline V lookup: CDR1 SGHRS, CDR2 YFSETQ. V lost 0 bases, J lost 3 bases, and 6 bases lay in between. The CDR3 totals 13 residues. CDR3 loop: CASSLGTKETQYF. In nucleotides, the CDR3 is TGCGCCAGCAGCTTGGGGACAAAAGAGACCCAGTACTTC.

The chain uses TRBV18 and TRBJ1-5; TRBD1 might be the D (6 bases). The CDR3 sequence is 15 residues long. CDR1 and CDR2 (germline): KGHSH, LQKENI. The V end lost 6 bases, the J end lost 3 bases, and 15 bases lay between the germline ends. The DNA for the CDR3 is TGTGCCAGCTCCCGAGGGGGGGGCCCCAATCAGCCCCAGCATTTT. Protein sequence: CASSRGGGPNQPQHF. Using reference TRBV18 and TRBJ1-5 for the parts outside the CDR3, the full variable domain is NAGVMQNPRHLVRRRGQEARLRCSPMKGHSHVYWYRQLPEEGLKFMVYLQKENIIDESGMPKERFSAEFPKEGPSILRIQQVVRGDSAAYFCASSRGGGPNQPQHFGDGTRLSIL.

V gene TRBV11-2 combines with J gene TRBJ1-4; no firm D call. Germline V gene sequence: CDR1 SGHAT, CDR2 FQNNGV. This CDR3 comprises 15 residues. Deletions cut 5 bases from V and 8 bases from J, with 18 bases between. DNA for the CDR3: TGTGCCAGCAGCCGCGGAGGGAATGATCGGGAAAAACTGTTTTTT. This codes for CASSRGGNDREKLFF.

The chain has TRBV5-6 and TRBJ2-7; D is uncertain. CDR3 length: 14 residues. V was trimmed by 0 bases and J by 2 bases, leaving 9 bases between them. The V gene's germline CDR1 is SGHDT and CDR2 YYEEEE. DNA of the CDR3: TGTGCCAGCAGCTTGGCCGGCCTCGCCTACGAGCAGTACTTC. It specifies CASSLAGLAYEQYF.

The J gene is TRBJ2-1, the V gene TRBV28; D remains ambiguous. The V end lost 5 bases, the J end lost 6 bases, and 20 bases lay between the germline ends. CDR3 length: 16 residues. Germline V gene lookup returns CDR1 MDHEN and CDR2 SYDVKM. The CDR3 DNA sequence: TGTGCCAGCAGTGACCACCCATCACCTAAGGGCAATGAGCAGTTCTTC. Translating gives CASSDHPSPKGNEQFF.